Below, 8 T cell receptor beta chains from the same sample are listed, as sequenced in a study of blood T cells in healthy people across ages. It was with a sample-barcoded 5' primer and a J-beta primer mix that a second PCR of roughly 7 to 12 cycles was run. TCRdb recomputed calls from the 5' RACE reads with MiXCR, one row per CDR3 protein. The sample lists almost 1 million distinct CDR3 sequences, roughly 50% occurring once. Input material: blood. These receptors were obtained from a woman aged 55-70 years in good health.

Worth noting for this clonotype: The junction differs from germline at one of its ends, possibly a read error. CDR3 protein: CASSPLLANNGQFF. The CDR3 DNA reads TGTGCCAGCTCACCCCTCCTAGCAAACAATGGGCAGTTCTTC. The chain couples TRBV18 to TRBJ2-1, with a possible D match to TRBD2 (5 bases). Germline V gives CDR1 KGHSH, CDR2 LQKENI. The CDR3 length is 14 residues.

The chain's CDR3 is CASSQRGLGHEQYF. CDR3 in DNA: TGTGCCAGCAGCCAACGCGGTTTGGGCCACGAGCAGTACTTC. The gene calls are TRBV3-1 and TRBJ2-7, with D uncertain. The V gene lost 2 bases and the J gene lost 5 bases, with 13 bases spanning the gap. Per germline, CDR1 LGHDT and CDR2 YNNKEL (reference sequence). The CDR3 extends over 14 amino acids.

This clonotype was seen only a few times. V is TRBV12-3 or TRBV12-4 and J is TRBJ2-3; D might be TRBD1 (5 bases). The CDR3 is made up of 12 amino acids. Between the trimmed V and J ends, which lost 6 bases and 7 bases, there was a span of 11 bases. The CDR3 protein is CASSPDSNTQYF. The CDR3 DNA is TGTGCCAGCAGCCCCGACAGCAATACGCAGTATTTT.

The chain links TRBV29-1 to TRBJ2-2; D uncertain. This CDR3 is built from 12 residues. CDR1 and CDR2 (germline): SQVTM, ANQGSEA. Trimming pared 7 bases from V and 3 bases from J, leaving 9 bases between. This chain's CDR3 is CSALSDTGELFF. CDR3 in DNA: TGCAGCGCCCTTTCGGACACCGGGGAGCTGTTTTTT.

This rearrangement joins TRBV27 to TRBJ2-2, with 7 positions matching TRBD1. Germline CDR1 is MNHEY and CDR2 is SMNVEV (reference sequence). J was trimmed by 8 bases and V by 5 bases; bases with no gene match: 5. This CDR3 spans 13 amino acids. The CDR3 loop reads CASSTGAGGELFF. The CDR3 coding sequence is TGTGCCAGCAGTACAGGGGCTGGAGGGGAGCTGTTTTTT.

The J gene is TRBJ2-5, the V gene TRBV2, with 8 bases identical to TRBD2. This CDR3 has 14 residues. Germline CDR1 SNHLY, CDR2 FYNNEI. V was pared by 2 bases and J by 11 bases, with 10 bases of the junction left unmatched. The DNA of the CDR3 is TGTGCCAGCAGTGAATTGAGACTAGCGTCTGAGCAGTACTTC. Its protein is CASSELRLASEQYF.

This sequence joins TRBV5-6 and TRBJ2-4, with 12 bases fitting TRBD2. The DNA end is more similar to TRBJ2-5, so the J call may be wrong. CDR1 is SGHDT, CDR2 YYEEEE, per germline. The CDR3 is made up of 16 amino acids. CDR3 coding DNA: TGTGCCAGCAGCTCGTCGACTAGCGGGAGCCCAGAGACCCAGTACTTC. Translated, it gives CASSSSTSGSPETQYF.

This chain uses TRBV11-3 with TRBJ2-5, with D perhaps matching TRBD1 or TRBD2 (6 bases each). The J call is doubtful: the DNA matches TRBJ2-7 better. From germline, CDR1 is SGHNT and CDR2 YENEEA. The CDR3 contains 14 residues. The CDR3 DNA reads as TGTGCCAGCAGCGTACATAGGGGGGCCGACGAGCAGTACTTC. Its translation: CASSVHRGADEQYF.